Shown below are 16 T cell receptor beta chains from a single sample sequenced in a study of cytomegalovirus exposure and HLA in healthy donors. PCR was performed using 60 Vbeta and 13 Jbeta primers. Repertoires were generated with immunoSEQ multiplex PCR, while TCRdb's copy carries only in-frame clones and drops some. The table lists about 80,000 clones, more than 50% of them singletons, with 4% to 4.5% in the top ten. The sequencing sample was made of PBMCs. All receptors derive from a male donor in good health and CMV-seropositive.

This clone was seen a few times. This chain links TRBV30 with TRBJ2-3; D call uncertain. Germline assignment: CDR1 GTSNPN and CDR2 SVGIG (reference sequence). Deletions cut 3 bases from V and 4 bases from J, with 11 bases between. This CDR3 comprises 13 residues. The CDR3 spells CAWSAGLPDTQYF. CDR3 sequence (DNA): TGTGCCTGGAGCGCAGGCCTCCCAGATACGCAGTATTTT.

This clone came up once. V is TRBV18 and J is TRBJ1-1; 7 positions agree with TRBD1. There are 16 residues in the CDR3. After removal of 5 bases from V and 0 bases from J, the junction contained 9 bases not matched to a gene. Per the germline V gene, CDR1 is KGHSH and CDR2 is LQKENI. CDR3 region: CASSEGRTGMNTEAFF. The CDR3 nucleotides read TGTGCCAGCTCAGAGGGGCGGACAGGAATGAACACTGAAGCTTTCTTT.

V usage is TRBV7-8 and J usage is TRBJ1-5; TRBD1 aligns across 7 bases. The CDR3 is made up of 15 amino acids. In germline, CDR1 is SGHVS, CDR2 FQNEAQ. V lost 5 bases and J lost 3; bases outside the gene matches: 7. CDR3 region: CASSPTGEVNQPQHF. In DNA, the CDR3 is TGTGCCAGCAGCCCCACAGGGGAGGTCAATCAGCCCCAGCATTTT.

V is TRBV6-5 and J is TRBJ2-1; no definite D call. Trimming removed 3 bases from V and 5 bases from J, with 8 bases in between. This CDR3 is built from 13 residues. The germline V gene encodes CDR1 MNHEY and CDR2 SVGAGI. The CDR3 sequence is CASSYDTDNEQFF. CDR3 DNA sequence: TGTGCCAGCAGTTATGACACAGACAATGAGCAGTTCTTC.

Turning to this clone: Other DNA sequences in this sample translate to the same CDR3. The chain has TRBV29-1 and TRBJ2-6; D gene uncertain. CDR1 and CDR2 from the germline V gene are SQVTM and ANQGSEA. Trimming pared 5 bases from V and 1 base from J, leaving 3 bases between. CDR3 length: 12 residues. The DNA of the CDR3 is TGCAGCGTTCAGTCTGGGGCCAACGTCCTGACTTTC. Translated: CSVQSGANVLTF.

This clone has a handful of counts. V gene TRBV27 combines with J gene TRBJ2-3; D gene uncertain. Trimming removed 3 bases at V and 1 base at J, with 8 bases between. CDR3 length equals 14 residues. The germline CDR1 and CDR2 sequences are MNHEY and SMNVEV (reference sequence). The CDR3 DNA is TGTGCCAGCAGTTTGCAGGCGCGCACAGATACGCAGTATTTT. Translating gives CASSLQARTDTQYF.

DNA of the CDR3: TGTGCCAGCAGCTTAGTGGGGGCCTACACTGAAGCTTTCTTT. It specifies CASSLVGAYTEAFF. The chain employs TRBV7-9 and TRBJ1-1; D is perhaps TRBD1 (6 bases). Germline values: CDR1 SEHNR, CDR2 FQNEAQ (reference sequence). V dropped 1 base and J dropped 3 bases, with 9 bases sitting between them. The CDR3 sequence is 14 residues long. The full variable domain, rest sourced from reference TRBV7-9 and TRBJ1-1, is DTGVSQNPRHKITKRGQNVTFRCDPISEHNRLYWYRQTLGQGPEFLTYFQNEAQLEKSRLLSDRFSAERPKGSFSTLEIQRTEQGDSAMYLCASSLVGAYTEAFFGQGTRLTVV.

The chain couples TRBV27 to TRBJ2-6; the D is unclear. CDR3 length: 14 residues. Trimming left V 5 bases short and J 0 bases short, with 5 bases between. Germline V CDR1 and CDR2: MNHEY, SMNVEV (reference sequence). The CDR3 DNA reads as TGTGCCAGCAGTCCAGTCTCTGGGGCCAACGTCCTGACTTTC. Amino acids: CASSPVSGANVLTF.

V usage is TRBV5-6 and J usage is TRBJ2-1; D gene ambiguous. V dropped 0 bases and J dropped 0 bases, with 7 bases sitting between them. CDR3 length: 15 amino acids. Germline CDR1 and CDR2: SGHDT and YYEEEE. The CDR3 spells CASSLDGSSYNEQFF. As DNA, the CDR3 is TGTGCCAGCAGCTTGGACGGTAGCTCCTACAATGAGCAGTTCTTC.

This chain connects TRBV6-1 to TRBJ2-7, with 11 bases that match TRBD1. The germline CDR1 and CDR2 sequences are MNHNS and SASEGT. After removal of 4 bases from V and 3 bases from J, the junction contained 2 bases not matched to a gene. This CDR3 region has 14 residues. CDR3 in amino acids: CASSAGTGGYEQYF. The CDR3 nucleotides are TGTGCCAGCAGTGCCGGGACAGGGGGCTACGAGCAGTACTTC.

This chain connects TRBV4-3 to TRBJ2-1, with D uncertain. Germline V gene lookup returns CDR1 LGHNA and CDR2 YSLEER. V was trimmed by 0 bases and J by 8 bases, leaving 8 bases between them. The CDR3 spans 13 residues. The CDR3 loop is CASSQEEQHEQFF. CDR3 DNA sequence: TGCGCCAGCAGCCAAGAGGAGCAACATGAGCAGTTCTTC.

Here the CDR3 DNA reads TGTGCCAGCAGCTTGGGGGCCACTGAAGCTTTCTTT. Protein sequence: CASSLGATEAFF. J is TRBJ1-1 and V is TRBV5-5; D uncertain. This CDR3 has 12 residues. Germline V lookup: CDR1 SGHKS, CDR2 YYEKEE (reference sequence). Between the trimmed V and J ends, which lost 0 bases and 4 bases, there was a span of 4 bases.

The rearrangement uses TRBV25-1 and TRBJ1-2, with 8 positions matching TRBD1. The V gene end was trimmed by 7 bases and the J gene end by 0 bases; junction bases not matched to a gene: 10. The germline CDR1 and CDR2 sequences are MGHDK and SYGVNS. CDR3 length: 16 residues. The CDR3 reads CASMGDRSTPNYGYTF. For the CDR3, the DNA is TGTGCCAGCATGGGGGACAGGTCCACCCCTAACTATGGCTACACCTTC.

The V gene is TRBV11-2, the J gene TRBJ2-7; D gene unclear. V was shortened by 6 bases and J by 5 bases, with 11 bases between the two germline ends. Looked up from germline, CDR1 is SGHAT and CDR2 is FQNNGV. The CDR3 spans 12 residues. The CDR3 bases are TGTGCCAGCAGTCGGCGCGGAGACGAGCAGTACTTC. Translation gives CASSRRGDEQYF.

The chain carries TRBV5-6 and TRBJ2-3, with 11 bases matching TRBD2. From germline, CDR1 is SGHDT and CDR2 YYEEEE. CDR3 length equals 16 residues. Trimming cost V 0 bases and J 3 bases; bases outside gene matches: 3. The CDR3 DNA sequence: TGTGCCAGCAGCTTGGTAGCGGGAGGGATGACAGATACGCAGTATTTT. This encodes CASSLVAGGMTDTQYF.

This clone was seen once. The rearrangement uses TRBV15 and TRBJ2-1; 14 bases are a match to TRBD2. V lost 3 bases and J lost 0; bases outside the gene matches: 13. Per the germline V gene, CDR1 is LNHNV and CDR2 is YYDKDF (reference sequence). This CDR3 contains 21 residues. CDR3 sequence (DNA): TGTGCCACCAGCAGCCGACTAGCGGGAGGGGGCAGGCGGGGCTCCTACAATGAGCAGTTCTTC. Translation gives CATSSRLAGGGRRGSYNEQFF.